The entry that follows covers one TCR beta chain sequence. Its antigen is not identified. The source of the sample is a study of T cells and Merkel cell carcinoma outcomes. General study findings and limits: In Merkel cell carcinoma, repertoire and T-cell density reportedly predicted outcomes.

The data were produced by immunoSEQ multiplex PCR, yet TCRdb's version contains in-frame clones alone and is incomplete. The table includes around 2,100 clones, roughly 92% detected once. Germline V gene data show CDR1 as MDHEN and CDR2 as SYDVKM. V lost 3 bases to trimming and J lost 7 bases, with 12 bases between them. The CDR3 consists of 14 residues. The sequence derives from a human donor with Merkel cell carcinoma. The chain uses TRBV28 and TRBJ1-4; D is unresolved. Sequencing was performed on tumor tissue from Merkel cell carcinoma. Here the CDR3 reads CASSFLGSREKLFF. Here the CDR3 DNA reads TGTGCCAGCAGTTTTCTAGGCAGCCGTGAAAAACTGTTTTTT.